The rows below give T cell receptor beta chains drawn from one sample of a study of shared clonotypes between healthy human individuals. The assay was immunoSEQ multiplex PCR, and TCRdb's table has in-frame clones only and misses some. The table lists some 2.4 million clones, 90% to 95% of them singletons. Sequenced material: naive CD4+ T cells from PBMCs. Receptors originate from a man between 18 and 29 years old in good health. Some clones in this sample may be carry-over from other donors' samples. Both conserved end residues are part of each CDR3. A D gene is named only where the DNA matches it firmly. Only some rows state a clone size, as once, few, many or a class for expanded clones.

d_call	v_call	j_call	clone_size	cdr3_aa	cdr3_nt
.	TRBV5-1	TRBJ2-5	.	CASSLDGVQETQYF	TGCGCCAGCAGCTTGGATGGCGTCCAAGAGACCCAGTACTTC
.	TRBV2	TRBJ2-7	.	CASRGDVYEQYF	TGTGCCAGCAGGGGAGACGTCTACGAGCAGTACTTC
TRBD1	TRBV19	TRBJ1-4	.	CAARDRGNEKLFF	TGTGCCGCCCGGGACAGGGGTAATGAAAAACTGTTTTTT
.	TRBV7-2	TRBJ2-7	.	CASSLRDARDAIYEQYF	TGTGCCAGCAGCCTTCGAGATGCCCGGGATGCCATATACGAGCAGTACTTC
.	TRBV7-9	TRBJ2-5	.	CASSSPRLAPQETQYF	TGTGCCAGCAGCTCCCCGCGTCTGGCCCCCCAAGAGACCCAGTACTTC
.	TRBV7-3	TRBJ1-3	.	CASSLSGPSSGNTIYF	TGTGCCAGCAGCTTAAGCGGTCCGAGCTCTGGAAACACCATATATTTT
TRBD1	TRBV6-5	TRBJ2-7	.	CASSPTGTGPNEQYF	TGTGCCAGCAGTCCCACCGGGACAGGGCCAAACGAGCAGTACTTC
TRBD1	TRBV28	TRBJ1-6	.	CASSTGQGRSPLHF	TGTGCCAGCAGTACCGGACAGGGCCGCTCACCCCTCCACTTT
.	TRBV5-1	TRBJ2-2	.	CASSDPPGTGELFF	TGCGCCAGCAGCGACCCTCCAGGAACCGGGGAGCTGTTTTTT
.	TRBV28	TRBJ1-2	.	CASSLLRTAHGYTF	TGTGCCAGCAGTTTGCTCAGGACCGCACATGGCTACACCTTC
.	TRBV9	TRBJ2-1	.	CASSVPRDFSSSYNEQFF	TGTGCCAGCAGCGTACCCCGGGATTTCTCAAGCTCCTACAATGAGCAGTTCTTC
.	TRBV7-2	TRBJ2-3	.	CASSQNRGRALNTQYF	TGTGCCAGCAGCCAAAATCGGGGGAGAGCTTTAAATACGCAGTATTTT
.	TRBV5-1	TRBJ2-4	.	CASSLSAGRAKNIQYF	TGCGCCAGCAGCTTGTCAGCGGGTCGAGCCAAAAACATTCAGTACTTC
.	TRBV6-1	TRBJ2-6	once	CASSDPLGSGANVLTF	TGTGCCAGCAGTGACCCTCTAGGCTCTGGGGCCAACGTCCTGACTTTC
TRBD1	TRBV4-2	TRBJ1-1	.	CASSHDRTGTMNTEAFF	TGTGCCAGCAGCCACGATAGGACAGGGACAATGAACACTGAAGCTTTCTTT
.	TRBV6-1	TRBJ1-5	.	CASSVETGNQPQHF	TGTGCCAGCAGTGTGGAGACAGGCAATCAGCCCCAGCATTTT
.	TRBV23-1	TRBJ2-7	.	CASSQSAYSYEQYF	TGCGCCAGCAGTCAATCTGCGTACTCCTACGAGCAGTACTTC
.	TRBV7-2	TRBJ2-3	.	CASSPLLPSTDTQYF	TGTGCCAGCAGCCCCCTCCTGCCCAGTACAGATACGCAGTATTTT
.	TRBV6-5	TRBJ1-5	.	CASSYNRKGQPQHF	TGTGCCAGCAGTTACAATCGGAAGGGTCAGCCCCAGCATTTT
TRBD1	TRBV4-1	TRBJ2-7	.	CASSRTTGGIYEQYF	TGCGCCAGCAGCCGAACGACAGGGGGGATTTACGAGCAGTACTTC
.	TRBV6-6	TRBJ2-5	.	CASIEGGGVGTQYF	TGTGCCAGCATCGAGGGCGGGGGCGTCGGGACCCAGTACTTC
.	TRBV6-5	TRBJ2-7	.	CASSYSSAYTYEQYF	TGTGCCAGCAGTTACTCGAGCGCTTATACCTACGAGCAGTACTTC
.	TRBV7-3	TRBJ2-7	once	CASSKQGGGLGEQYF	TGTGCCAGCAGCAAACAAGGAGGGGGTTTGGGCGAGCAGTACTTC
.	TRBV28	TRBJ2-7	.	CASSPPGSLSSYEQYF	TGTGCCAGCAGTCCTCCGGGAAGTCTGAGCTCCTACGAGCAGTACTTC
TRBD1	TRBV6-5	TRBJ2-7	.	CASSSGQGYEQYF	TGTGCCAGCAGTTCTGGACAGGGGTACGAGCAGTACTTC
.	TRBV9	TRBJ2-6	.	CASSAWQGNTGANVLTF	TGTGCCAGCAGCGCCTGGCAGGGAAATACTGGGGCCAACGTCCTGACTTTC
.	TRBV2	TRBJ1-4	.	CASSELGHVTNEKLFF	TGTGCCAGCAGCGAGTTAGGACACGTAACTAATGAAAAACTGTTTTTT
TRBD1	TRBV7-2	TRBJ2-7	.	CASSFRTGASYEQYF	TGTGCCAGCAGCTTCCGGACAGGTGCCTCCTACGAGCAGTACTTC
.	TRBV28	TRBJ2-1	.	CASSSREALSYNEQFF	TGTGCCAGCAGTTCTCGAGAGGCCCTCTCCTACAATGAGCAGTTCTTC
TRBD2	TRBV5-1	TRBJ2-7	.	CASSFVTSGSGYEQYF	TGCGCCAGCAGCTTCGTGACTAGCGGGAGCGGTTACGAGCAGTACTTC
TRBD2	TRBV7-9	TRBJ2-5	.	CASSRAGGNEQYF	TGTGCCAGCAGCCGTGCGGGGGGAAATGAGCAGTACTTC
.	TRBV11-2	TRBJ2-7	.	CASRGREYEQYF	TGTGCCAGTAGGGGCAGGGAATACGAGCAGTACTTC
.	TRBV5-1	TRBJ1-1	.	CASSLESSRTANTEAFF	TGCGCCAGCAGCTTGGAGTCTTCTCGGACAGCGAACACTGAAGCTTTCTTT
.	TRBV5-1	TRBJ1-3	.	CASSLAVRTGAAYSGNTIYF	TGCGCCAGCAGCTTGGCCGTTAGGACCGGGGCCGCATACTCTGGAAACACCATATATTTT
.	TRBV10-3	TRBJ2-5	.	CAISDSRRQGLETQYF	TGTGCCATCAGTGACTCCCGGCGACAGGGACTAGAGACCCAGTACTTC
TRBD2	TRBV5-1	TRBJ2-1	.	CASSRLGAGARNEQFF	TGCGCCAGCAGCCGACTAGGCGCGGGAGCTCGCAATGAGCAGTTCTTC
TRBD1	TRBV9	TRBJ2-6	.	CASSVAWDSPGGANVLTF	TGTGCCAGCAGCGTCGCCTGGGACAGCCCGGGAGGGGCCAACGTCCTGACTTTC
.	TRBV10-3	TRBJ2-7	.	CAIGPQGRSYEQYF	TGTGCCATCGGGCCCCAGGGGAGATCCTACGAGCAGTACTTC
.	TRBV10-3	TRBJ1-4	.	CAISEGRHATNEKLFF	TGTGCCATCAGTGAGGGCAGGCATGCAACTAATGAAAAACTGTTTTTT
.	TRBV4-1	TRBJ1-1	.	CASSQEWADTEAFF	TGCGCCAGCAGCCAAGAATGGGCGGACACTGAAGCTTTCTTT
TRBD1	TRBV7-9	TRBJ2-2	.	CASSLRQGIGELFF	TGTGCCAGCAGCTTAAGACAGGGCATCGGGGAGCTGTTTTTT
.	TRBV4-1	TRBJ1-2	.	CASSQDGTGRSYYGYTF	TGCGCCAGCAGCCAAGATGGAACGGGCCGATCCTACTATGGCTACACCTTC
TRBD2	TRBV7-3	TRBJ2-1	once	CASSLGTSGYNEQFF	TGTGCCAGCAGCCTTGGGACTAGCGGTTACAATGAGCAGTTCTTC
.	TRBV11-3	TRBJ1-3	.	CASSLRSGNTIYF	TGTGCCAGCAGCCTCCGCTCCGGAAACACCATATATTTT
.	TRBV7-2	TRBJ2-7	.	CASSLQGPSAGEQYF	TGTGCCAGCAGCTTGCAGGGCCCCTCGGCGGGGGAGCAGTACTTC
TRBD1	TRBV6-5	TRBJ1-2	.	CASSYSWTGQGGYTF	TGTGCCAGCAGTTACTCGTGGACAGGGCAGGGTGGCTACACCTTC
.	TRBV20-1	TRBJ2-1	.	CSAMRVRDLFF	TGCAGTGCTATGAGAGTCAGGGATTTGTTCTTC
.	TRBV9	TRBJ2-1	.	CASSLTLGAQFF	TGTGCCAGCAGCTTGACCCTCGGCGCGCAGTTCTTC
TRBD1	TRBV29-1	TRBJ1-1	few	CSVGQGGTEAFF	TGCAGCGTCGGACAGGGAGGGACTGAAGCTTTCTTT
.	TRBV2	TRBJ2-3	.	CASRTNTDTQYF	TGTGCCAGCAGAACGAACACAGATACGCAGTATTTT
.	TRBV2	TRBJ1-5	.	CASSGSAPQHF	TGTGCCAGCTCAGGGTCAGCGCCCCAGCATTTT